The T cell receptor beta chain under discussion was sequenced for a study of T-cell memory formation after mild COVID-19. Germline V gene sequence: CDR1 SQVTM, CDR2 ANQGSEA. This CDR3 region has 13 residues. Trimming pared 7 bases from V and 7 bases from J, leaving 20 bases between. This clonotype turned up a few times. In TCRdb, the 5' RACE reads were re-called with MiXCR into one record per CDR3 protein. The repertoire holds under 350,000 distinct CDR3 sequences, with around 15% as singletons. The chain combines TRBV29-1 with TRBJ2-7; D possibly corresponds to TRBD2 (7 bases). Specimen: PBMCs or a T cell subset sorted from them (not recorded which). This receptor was identified in a man younger than 30 who had mild COVID-19 (a few samples of this study predate the infection). Cell type and time point are not known. The CDR3 DNA reads as TGCAGCGGTAGCAAGGGGGGGGCACGTGAGCAGTACTTC. Residues: CSGSKGGAREQYF.